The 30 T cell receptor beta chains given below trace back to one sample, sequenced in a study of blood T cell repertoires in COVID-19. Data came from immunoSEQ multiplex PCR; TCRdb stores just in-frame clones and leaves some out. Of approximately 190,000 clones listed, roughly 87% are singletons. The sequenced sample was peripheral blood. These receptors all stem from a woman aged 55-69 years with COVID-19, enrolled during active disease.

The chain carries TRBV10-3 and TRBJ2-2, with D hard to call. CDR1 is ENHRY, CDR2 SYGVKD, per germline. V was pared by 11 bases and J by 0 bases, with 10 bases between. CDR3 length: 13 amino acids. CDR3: CAAARANTGELFF. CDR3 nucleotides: TGTGCCGCCGCTAGAGCGAACACCGGGGAGCTGTTTTTT.

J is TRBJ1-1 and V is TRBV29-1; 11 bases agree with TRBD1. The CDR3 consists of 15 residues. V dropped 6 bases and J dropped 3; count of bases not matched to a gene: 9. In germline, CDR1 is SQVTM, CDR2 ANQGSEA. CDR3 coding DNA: TGCAGCGTCCCTGATGGACAGGGGGCGTACACTGAAGCTTTCTTT. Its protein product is CSVPDGQGAYTEAFF.

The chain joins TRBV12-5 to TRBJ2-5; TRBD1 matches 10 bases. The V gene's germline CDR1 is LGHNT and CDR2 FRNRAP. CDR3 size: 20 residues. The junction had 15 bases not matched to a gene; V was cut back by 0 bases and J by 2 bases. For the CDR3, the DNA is TGTGCTAGTGGTTTGGTAAAGTTTAGTTTTCCGGGACAGGGGCAAGAGACCCAGTACTTC. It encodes CASGLVKFSFPGQGQETQYF. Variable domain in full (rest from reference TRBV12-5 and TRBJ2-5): DARVTQTPRHKVTEMGQEVTMRCQPILGHNTVFWYRQTMMQGLELLAYFRNRAPLDDSGMPKDRFSAEMPDATLATLKIQPSEPRDSAVYFCASGLVKFSFPGQGQETQYFGPGTRLLVL.

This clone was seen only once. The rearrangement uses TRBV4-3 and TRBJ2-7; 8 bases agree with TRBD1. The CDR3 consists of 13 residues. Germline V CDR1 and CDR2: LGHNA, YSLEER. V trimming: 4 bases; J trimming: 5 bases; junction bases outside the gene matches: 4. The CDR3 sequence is CASSLSDRDEQYF. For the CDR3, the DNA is TGCGCCAGCAGCCTGTCGGACAGGGACGAGCAGTACTTC.

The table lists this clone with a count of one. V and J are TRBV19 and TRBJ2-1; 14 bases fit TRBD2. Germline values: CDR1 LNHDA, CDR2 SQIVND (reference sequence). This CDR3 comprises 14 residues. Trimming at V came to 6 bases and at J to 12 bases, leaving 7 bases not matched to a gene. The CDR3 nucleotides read TGTGCCAGTAGACCGGGACTAGCGGGAGTTGTGCAGTTCTTC. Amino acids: CASRPGLAGVVQFF.

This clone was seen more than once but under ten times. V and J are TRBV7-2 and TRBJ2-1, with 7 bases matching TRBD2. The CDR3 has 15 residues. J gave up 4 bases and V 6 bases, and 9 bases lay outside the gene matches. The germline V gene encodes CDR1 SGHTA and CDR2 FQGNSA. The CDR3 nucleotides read TGTGCCAGCAGGGGGGGGGACTCGGCTTACAATGAGCAGTTCTTC. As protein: CASRGGDSAYNEQFF.

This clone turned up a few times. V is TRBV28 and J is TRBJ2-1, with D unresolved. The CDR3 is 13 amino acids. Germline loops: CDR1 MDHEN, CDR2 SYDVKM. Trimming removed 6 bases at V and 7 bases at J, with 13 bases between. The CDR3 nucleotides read TGTGCCAGCAGCACGCCGGTTTTTAATGAGCAGTTCTTC. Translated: CASSTPVFNEQFF.

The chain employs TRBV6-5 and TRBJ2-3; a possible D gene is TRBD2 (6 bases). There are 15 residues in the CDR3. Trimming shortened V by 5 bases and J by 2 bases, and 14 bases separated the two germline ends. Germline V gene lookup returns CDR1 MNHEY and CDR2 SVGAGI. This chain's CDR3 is CASSQAGRYTDTQYF. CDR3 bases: TGTGCCAGCAGTCAGGCGGGGAGATACACAGATACGCAGTATTTT.

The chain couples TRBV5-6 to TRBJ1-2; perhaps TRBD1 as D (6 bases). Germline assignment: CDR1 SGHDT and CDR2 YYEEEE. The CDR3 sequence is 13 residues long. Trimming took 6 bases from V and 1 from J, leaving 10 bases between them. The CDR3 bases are TGTGCCAGCACTCGGACAGATAACTATGGCTACACCTTC. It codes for CASTRTDNYGYTF.

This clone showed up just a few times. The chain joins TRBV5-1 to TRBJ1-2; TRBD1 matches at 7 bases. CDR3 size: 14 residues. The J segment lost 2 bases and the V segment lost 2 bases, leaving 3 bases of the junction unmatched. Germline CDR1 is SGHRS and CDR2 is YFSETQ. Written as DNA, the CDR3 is TGCGCCAGCAGCTTCTGGGACAGCAACTATGGCTACACCTTC. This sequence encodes CASSFWDSNYGYTF.

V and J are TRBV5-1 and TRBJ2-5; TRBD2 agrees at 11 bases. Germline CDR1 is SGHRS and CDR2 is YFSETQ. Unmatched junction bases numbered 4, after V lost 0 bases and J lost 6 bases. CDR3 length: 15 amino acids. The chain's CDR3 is CASSLGLAGTQTQYF. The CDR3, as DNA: TGCGCCAGCAGCTTGGGACTAGCGGGGACCCAGACCCAGTACTTC.

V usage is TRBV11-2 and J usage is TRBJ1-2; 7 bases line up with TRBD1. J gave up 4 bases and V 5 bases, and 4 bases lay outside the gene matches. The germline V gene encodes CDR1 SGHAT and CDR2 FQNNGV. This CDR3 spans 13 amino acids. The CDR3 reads CASSRSGGYGYTF. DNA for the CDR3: TGTGCCAGCAGCCGATCAGGGGGCTATGGCTACACCTTC. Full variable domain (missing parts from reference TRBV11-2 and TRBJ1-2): EAGVAQSPRYKIIEKRQSVAFWCNPISGHATLYWYQQILGQGPKLLIQFQNNGVVDDSQLPKDRFSAERLKGVDSTLKIQPAKLEDSAVYLCASSRSGGYGYTFGSGTRLTVV.

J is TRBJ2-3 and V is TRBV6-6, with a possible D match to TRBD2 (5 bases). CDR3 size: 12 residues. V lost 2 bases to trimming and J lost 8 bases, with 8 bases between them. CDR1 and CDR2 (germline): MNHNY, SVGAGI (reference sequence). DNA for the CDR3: TGTGCCAGCAGTTACGGAGGCGGTACGCAGTATTTT. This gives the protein CASSYGGGTQYF.

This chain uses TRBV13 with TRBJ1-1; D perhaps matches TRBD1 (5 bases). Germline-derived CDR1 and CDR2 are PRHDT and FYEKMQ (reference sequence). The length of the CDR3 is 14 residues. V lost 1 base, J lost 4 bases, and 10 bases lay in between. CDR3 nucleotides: TGTGCCAGCAGCTTAGAAGGGGTCGGCACTGAAGCTTTCTTT. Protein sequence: CASSLEGVGTEAFF. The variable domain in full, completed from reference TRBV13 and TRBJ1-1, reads AAGVIQSPRHLIKEKRETATLKCYPIPRHDTVYWYQQGPGQDPQFLISFYEKMQSDKGSIPDRFSAQQFSDYHSELNMSSLELGDSALYFCASSLEGVGTEAFFGQGTRLTVV.

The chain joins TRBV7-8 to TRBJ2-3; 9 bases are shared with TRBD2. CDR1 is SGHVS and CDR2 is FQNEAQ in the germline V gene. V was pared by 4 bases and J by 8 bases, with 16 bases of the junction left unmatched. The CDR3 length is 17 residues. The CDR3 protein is CASSSVGAGGRLTTQYF. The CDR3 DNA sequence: TGTGCCAGCAGCTCAGTGGGCGCGGGAGGGAGGCTAACTACGCAGTATTTT. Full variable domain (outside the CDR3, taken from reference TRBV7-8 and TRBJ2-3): GAGVSQSPRYKVAKRGQDVALRCDPISGHVSLFWYQQALGQGPEFLTYFQNEAQLDKSGLPSDRFFAERPEGSVSTLKIQRTQQEDSAVYLCASSSVGAGGRLTTQYFGPGTRLTVL.

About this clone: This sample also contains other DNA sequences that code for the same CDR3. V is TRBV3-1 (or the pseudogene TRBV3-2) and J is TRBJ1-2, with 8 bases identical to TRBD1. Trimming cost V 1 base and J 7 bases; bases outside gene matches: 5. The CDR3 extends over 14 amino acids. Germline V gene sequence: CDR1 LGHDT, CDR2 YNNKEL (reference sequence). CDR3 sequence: CASSQVGQGSGYTF. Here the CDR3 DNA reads TGTGCCAGCAGCCAAGTTGGACAGGGTAGTGGCTACACCTTC.

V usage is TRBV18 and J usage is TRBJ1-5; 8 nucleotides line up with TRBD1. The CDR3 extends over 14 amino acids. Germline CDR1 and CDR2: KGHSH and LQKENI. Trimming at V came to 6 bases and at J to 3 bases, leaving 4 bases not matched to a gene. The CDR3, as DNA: TGTGCCAGCTCCCCGGGACAGGTCAATCAGCCCCAGCATTTT. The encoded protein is CASSPGQVNQPQHF.

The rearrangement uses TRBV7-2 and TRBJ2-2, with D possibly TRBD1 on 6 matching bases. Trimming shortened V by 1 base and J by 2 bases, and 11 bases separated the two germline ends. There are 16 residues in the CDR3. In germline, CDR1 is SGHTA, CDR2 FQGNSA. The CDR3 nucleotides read TGTGCCAGCAGCTTAGACAACAGGGCTAACACCGGGGAGCTGTTTTTT. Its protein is CASSLDNRANTGELFF.

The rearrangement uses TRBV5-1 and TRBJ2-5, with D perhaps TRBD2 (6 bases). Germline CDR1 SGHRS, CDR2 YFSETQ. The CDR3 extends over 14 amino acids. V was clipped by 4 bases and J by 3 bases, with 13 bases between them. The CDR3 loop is CASSALLAEETQYF. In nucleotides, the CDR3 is TGCGCCAGCAGCGCCCTACTAGCCGAAGAGACCCAGTACTTC.

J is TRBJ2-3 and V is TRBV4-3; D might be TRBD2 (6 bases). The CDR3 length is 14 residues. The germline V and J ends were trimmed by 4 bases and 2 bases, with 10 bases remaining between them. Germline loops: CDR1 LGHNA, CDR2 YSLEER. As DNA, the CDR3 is TGCGCCAGCAGCCTTAGCGGAGCCACAGATACGCAGTATTTT. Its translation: CASSLSGATDTQYF.

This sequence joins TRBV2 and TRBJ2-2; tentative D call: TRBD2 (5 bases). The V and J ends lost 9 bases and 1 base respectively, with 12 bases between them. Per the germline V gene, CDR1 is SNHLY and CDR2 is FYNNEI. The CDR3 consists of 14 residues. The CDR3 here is CARPRELNTGELFF. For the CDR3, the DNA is TGTGCCAGACCCCGGGAATTGAACACCGGGGAGCTGTTTTTT.

In DNA, the CDR3 is TGTGCCAGCAGCCAAGCTCTAGCGGGAGGAGCAGATACGCAGTATTTT. It is translated as CASSQALAGGADTQYF. The V and J genes are TRBV3-1 (or the pseudogene TRBV3-2) and TRBJ2-3; 11 bases are a match to TRBD2. Looked up from germline, CDR1 is LGHDT and CDR2 is YNNKEL (reference sequence). CDR3 length: 16 residues. V lost 1 base to trimming and J lost 4 bases; unmatched junction nucleotides: 4.

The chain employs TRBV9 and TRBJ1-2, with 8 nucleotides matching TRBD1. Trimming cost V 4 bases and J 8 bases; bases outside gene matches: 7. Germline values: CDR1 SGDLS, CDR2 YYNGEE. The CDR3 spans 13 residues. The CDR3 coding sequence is TGTGCCAGCAGCCCAGGGACAGGATACGGCTACACCTTC. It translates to CASSPGTGYGYTF.

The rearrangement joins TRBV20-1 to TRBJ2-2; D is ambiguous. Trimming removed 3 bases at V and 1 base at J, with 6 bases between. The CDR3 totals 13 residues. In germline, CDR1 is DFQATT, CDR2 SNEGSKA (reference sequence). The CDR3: CSASGRNTGELFF. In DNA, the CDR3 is TGCAGTGCTAGTGGCAGGAACACCGGGGAGCTGTTTTTT.

In nucleotides, the CDR3 is TGCAGCGTAACCGGGACTAGCGCAAAGACCCAGTACTTC. Translating it yields CSVTGTSAKTQYF. This rearrangement joins TRBV29-1 to TRBJ2-5; 10 bases align to TRBD2. The CDR3 runs to 13 residues. The germline CDR1 and CDR2 sequences are SQVTM and ANQGSEA. V was pared by 6 bases and J by 6 bases, with 7 bases of the junction left unmatched. The whole variable domain, filled in from reference TRBV29-1 and TRBJ2-5, reads SAVISQKPSRDICQRGTSLTIQCQVDSQVTMMFWYRQQPGQSLTLIATANQGSEATYESGFVIDKFPISRPNLTFSTLTVSNMSPEDSSIYLCSVTGTSAKTQYFGPGTRLLVL.

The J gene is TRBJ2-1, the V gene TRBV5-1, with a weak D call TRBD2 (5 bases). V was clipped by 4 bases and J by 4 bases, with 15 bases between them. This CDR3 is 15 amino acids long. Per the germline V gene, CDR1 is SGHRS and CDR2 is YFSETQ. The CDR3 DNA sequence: TGCGCCAGCAGCCAAGGACTCACTACATACAATGAGCAGTTCTTC. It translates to CASSQGLTTYNEQFF. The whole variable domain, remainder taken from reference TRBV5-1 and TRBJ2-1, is KAGVTQTPRYLIKTRGQQVTLSCSPISGHRSVSWYQQTPGQGLQFLFEYFSETQRNKGNFPGRFSGRQFSNSRSEMNVSTLELGDSALYLCASSQGLTTYNEQFFGPGTRLTVL.

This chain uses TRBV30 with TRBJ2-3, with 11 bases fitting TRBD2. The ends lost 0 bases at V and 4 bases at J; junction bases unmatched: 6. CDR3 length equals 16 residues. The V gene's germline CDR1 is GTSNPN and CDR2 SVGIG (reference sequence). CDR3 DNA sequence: TGTGCCTGGAGTGTCCTACTAGCGGGAGTACCAGATACGCAGTATTTT. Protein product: CAWSVLLAGVPDTQYF.

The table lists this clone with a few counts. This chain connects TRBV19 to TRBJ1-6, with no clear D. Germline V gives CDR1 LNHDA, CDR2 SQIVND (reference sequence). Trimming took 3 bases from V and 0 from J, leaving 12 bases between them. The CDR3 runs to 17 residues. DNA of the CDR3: TGTGCCAGTAGTATTCAGCTGGGGAGCTCCTATAATTCACCCCTCCACTTT. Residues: CASSIQLGSSYNSPLHF.

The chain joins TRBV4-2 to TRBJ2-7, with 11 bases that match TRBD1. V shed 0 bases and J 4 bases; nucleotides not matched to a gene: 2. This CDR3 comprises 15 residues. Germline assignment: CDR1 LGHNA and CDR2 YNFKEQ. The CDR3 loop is CASSQDGQGAYEQYF. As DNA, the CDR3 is TGTGCCAGCAGCCAAGACGGACAGGGGGCATACGAGCAGTACTTC.

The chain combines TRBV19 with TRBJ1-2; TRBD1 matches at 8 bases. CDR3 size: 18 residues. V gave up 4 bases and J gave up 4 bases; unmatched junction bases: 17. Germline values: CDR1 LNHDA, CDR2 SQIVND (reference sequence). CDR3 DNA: TGTGCCAGTAGTAAGTTGATTGATACCAGGGGGCATGGCTATGGCTACACCTTC. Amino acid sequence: CASSKLIDTRGHGYGYTF.